The clone carrying this T cell receptor (beta chain) was seen only a few times. The antigen is undetermined. These data belong to a study of regulatory T cells in long-lasting Graves disease. General observations from the study: Favored usage of TRBV28, TRBJ1-2 and TRBJ2-5 was recorded in persistent disease.

As for time point: newly diagnosed GD, antithyroid drugs for less than 3 months. Extracted RNA from PBMCs served as the source of the TCR library. For TCR beta, libraries came from iRepertoire HTBI primers and Arm-PCR of CDR3 regions. TCRdb used MiXCR to reprocess the multiplex PCR reads, holding one entry per CDR3 protein. Here the sample spans approximately 350,000 distinct CDR3 sequences, approximately 16% being singletons. The CDR3 extends over 17 amino acids. Germline V lookup: CDR1 LNHDA, CDR2 SQIVND (reference sequence). V was clipped by 6 bases and J by 4 bases, with 21 bases between them. These same data were also listed under a study on T cells in Graves' hyperthyroidism and ophthalmopathy. From that report: For Graves' hyperthyroidism to be stable, ophthalmopathy could not progress within 18 months. During a first-round RT-PCR of the TCR CDR3, the HTBI primer set was used.

The sequences come from peripheral blood mononuclear cells (PBMCs), collected at new diagnosis, from a patient treated with antithyroid drugs. This clonotype originated in a man aged 40-50 years with Graves disease. V usage is TRBV19 and J usage is TRBJ2-2, with D tentatively TRBD1 (5 bases). CDR3 in amino acids: CASSKGSSRALTGELFF. DNA for the CDR3: TGTGCCAGTAGCAAGGGGTCATCCAGGGCGCTCACCGGGGAGCTGTTTTTT.